This T cell receptor (beta chain) was captured by sequencing in a study of regulatory T cells in long-lasting Graves disease. TCR beta libraries were built with iRepertoire HTBI primers and Arm-PCR of CDR3 regions. One entry per CDR3 protein results from TCRdb running MiXCR on the multiplex PCR reads. The sample holds 400,000 to 650,000 distinct CDR3 sequences; about 16% are singletons and the top ten take approximately 25%. This clonotype appeared many times. The CDR3 extends over 15 amino acids. CDR1 and CDR2 from the germline V gene are SNHLY and FYNNEI. The trim removed 6 bases at V and 5 bases at J, leaving 10 bases unmatched. Time point denoted: newly diagnosed GD, antithyroid drugs for less than 3 months. Extracted RNA from PBMCs served as the source of the TCR library. Graves' disease diagnosis relied on American Thyroid Association guidelines. These same records also appear under a second study, on T cells in Graves' hyperthyroidism and ophthalmopathy.

This clonotype originated in a woman aged 40 to 65 with Graves disease. J is TRBJ2-3 and V is TRBV2, with 8 bases that match TRBD1. The sequencing here drew on peripheral blood mononuclear cells (PBMCs), taken at new diagnosis, from a patient treated with antithyroid drugs. This CDR3 is CASSRRGPGLDTQYF. In DNA form, the CDR3 reads TGTGCCAGCAGCCGCAGGGGGCCCGGGCTAGATACGCAGTATTTT.